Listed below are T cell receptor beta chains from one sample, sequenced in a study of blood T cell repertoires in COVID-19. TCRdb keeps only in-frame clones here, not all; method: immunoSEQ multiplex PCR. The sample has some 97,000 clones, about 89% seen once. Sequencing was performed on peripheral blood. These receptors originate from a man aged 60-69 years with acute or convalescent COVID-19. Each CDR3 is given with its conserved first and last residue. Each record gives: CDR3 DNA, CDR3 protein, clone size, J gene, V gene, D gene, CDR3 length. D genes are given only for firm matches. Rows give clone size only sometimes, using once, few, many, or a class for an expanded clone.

cdr3_nt: TGCGCCAGCAGAGAACAGGCGGACGCAGATACGCAGTATTTT; cdr3_aa: CASREQADADTQYF; clone_size: once; j_call: TRBJ2-3; v_call: TRBV5-1; d_call: -; cdr3_length: 14
cdr3_nt: TGCGCCAGCAGCTATTTCGCTAGCGGGAGGATCGGCACCGGGGAGCTGTTTTTT; cdr3_aa: CASSYFASGRIGTGELFF; clone_size: -; j_call: TRBJ2-2; v_call: TRBV5-1; d_call: TRBD2; cdr3_length: 18
cdr3_nt: TGTGCCACCAGCACCCCTGGGGGGACAAACACCATATATTTT; cdr3_aa: CATSTPGGTNTIYF; clone_size: -; j_call: TRBJ1-3; v_call: TRBV15; d_call: -; cdr3_length: 14
cdr3_nt: TGCGCCAGCAGCGCAGGGATAGACGGCTACACCTTC; cdr3_aa: CASSAGIDGYTF; clone_size: once; j_call: TRBJ1-2; v_call: TRBV5-1; d_call: -; cdr3_length: 12
cdr3_nt: TGCGCCAGCAGCCAAGATTCATTTGGCGGGATAATCTACGAGCAGTACTTC; cdr3_aa: CASSQDSFGGIIYEQYF; clone_size: -; j_call: TRBJ2-7; v_call: TRBV4-1; d_call: -; cdr3_length: 17
cdr3_nt: TGTGCCAGTAGTATTTCGGGACAGGGAGGCGGAGAGACCCAGTACTTC; cdr3_aa: CASSISGQGGGETQYF; clone_size: -; j_call: TRBJ2-5; v_call: TRBV19; d_call: TRBD1; cdr3_length: 16
cdr3_nt: TGTGCCAGCTCACCAATCGCCAGGGGGCTTTCAGATACGCAGTATTTT; cdr3_aa: CASSPIARGLSDTQYF; clone_size: once; j_call: TRBJ2-3; v_call: TRBV18; d_call: TRBD1; cdr3_length: 16
cdr3_nt: TGTGCTATGAGTTTAGCGGCCTCTAGCACAGATACGCAGTATTTT; cdr3_aa: CAMSLAASSTDTQYF; clone_size: -; j_call: TRBJ2-3; v_call: TRBV12-5; d_call: -; cdr3_length: 15
cdr3_nt: TGTGCCAGCAGTGAATTTAAGGGAGGGCCTGGCGAGCAGTACTTC; cdr3_aa: CASSEFKGGPGEQYF; clone_size: -; j_call: TRBJ2-7; v_call: TRBV25-1; d_call: TRBD2; cdr3_length: 15
cdr3_nt: TGTGCCAGTAGTATCAGGACAGGGCGAGGCTACACCTTC; cdr3_aa: CASSIRTGRGYTF; clone_size: few; j_call: TRBJ1-2; v_call: TRBV19; d_call: TRBD1; cdr3_length: 13
cdr3_nt: TGTGCCAGCAGCCCCGTTGGTGGGCCCTCTGGAAACACCATATATTTT; cdr3_aa: CASSPVGGPSGNTIYF; clone_size: -; j_call: TRBJ1-3; v_call: TRBV5-8; d_call: -; cdr3_length: 16
cdr3_nt: TGTGCCAGCAGCGCGACTAGCGTGGGTACCGAGCAGTACTTC; cdr3_aa: CASSATSVGTEQYF; clone_size: -; j_call: TRBJ2-7; v_call: TRBV9; d_call: TRBD2; cdr3_length: 14
cdr3_nt: TGTGCCAGCAGCACCGGGACAGGGGCCGAGCAGTACTTC; cdr3_aa: CASSTGTGAEQYF; clone_size: -; j_call: TRBJ2-7; v_call: TRBV6-5; d_call: TRBD1; cdr3_length: 13
cdr3_nt: TGTGCCAGCAGCATTTTAGCGGGAGCGGAATACAATGAGCAGTTCTTC; cdr3_aa: CASSILAGAEYNEQFF; clone_size: -; j_call: TRBJ2-1; v_call: TRBV9; d_call: TRBD2; cdr3_length: 16
cdr3_nt: TGTGCCAGCTCACTCACCGGGACAGGGAACAATTCACCCCTCCACTTT; cdr3_aa: CASSLTGTGNNSPLHF; clone_size: once; j_call: TRBJ1-6; v_call: TRBV18; d_call: TRBD1; cdr3_length: 16